This TCR beta chain comes out of a study of T cell clusters in autoimmune cytopenias. Across the study: A median age of around 59 years and mean of approximately 55 years characterized healthy donor controls.

TRB was amplified from about 250 ng of peripheral blood genomic DNA per sample. The germline V gene encodes CDR1 MNHNY and CDR2 SVGAGI (reference sequence). CDR3 length: 15 amino acids. Multiplex touch-down PCR amplified TRB using TRB-A and TRB-B pools in one tube. Following a re-call of the multiplex PCR reads, TCRdb has one entry per CDR3 protein and lacks DNA. Recorded here are more than 5,500 distinct CDR3 sequences; the top ten clones represent approximately 4%. The same specimen was also included in a second study, on T cell repertoires in aging, cancer and after chemotherapy. From that study: Six age groups, ranging from 30 or younger to 70 or older, included the donors. Age-matched healthy donors had significantly more diverse, less clonal blood TCR repertoires than untreated cancer patients.

The chain is built from TRBV6-6 and TRBJ2-7; as DNA is missing, the TRBD2 call by TCRdb cannot be tested. Sample: peripheral blood. This receptor was obtained from a human donor in good health. CDR3: CASSPPHPEGNEQYF.